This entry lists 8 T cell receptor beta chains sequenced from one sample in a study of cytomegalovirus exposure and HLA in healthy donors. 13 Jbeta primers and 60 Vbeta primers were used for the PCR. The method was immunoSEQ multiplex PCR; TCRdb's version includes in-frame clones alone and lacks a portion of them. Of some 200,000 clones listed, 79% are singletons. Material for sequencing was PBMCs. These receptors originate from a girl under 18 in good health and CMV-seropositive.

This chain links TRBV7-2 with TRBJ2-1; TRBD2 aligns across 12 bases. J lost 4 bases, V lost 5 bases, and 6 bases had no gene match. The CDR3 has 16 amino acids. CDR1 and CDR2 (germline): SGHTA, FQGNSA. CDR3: CASSKSSGGVYNEQFF. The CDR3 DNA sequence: TGTGCCAGCAGCAAATCTAGCGGGGGGGTGTACAATGAGCAGTTCTTC.

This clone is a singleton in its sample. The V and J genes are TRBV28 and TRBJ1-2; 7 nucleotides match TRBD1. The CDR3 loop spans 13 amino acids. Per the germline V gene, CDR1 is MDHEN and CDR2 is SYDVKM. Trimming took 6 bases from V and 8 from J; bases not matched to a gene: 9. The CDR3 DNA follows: TGTGCCAGCAGCCGAAGACAGGGAGGCGGCTACACCTTC. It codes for CASSRRQGGGYTF.

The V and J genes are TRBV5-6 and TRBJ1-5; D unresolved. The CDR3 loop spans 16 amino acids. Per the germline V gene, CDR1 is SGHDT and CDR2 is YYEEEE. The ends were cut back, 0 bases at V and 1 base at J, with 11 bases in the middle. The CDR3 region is CASSLDGVGSNQPQHF. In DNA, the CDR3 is TGTGCCAGCAGCTTGGATGGAGTTGGCAGCAATCAGCCCCAGCATTTT.

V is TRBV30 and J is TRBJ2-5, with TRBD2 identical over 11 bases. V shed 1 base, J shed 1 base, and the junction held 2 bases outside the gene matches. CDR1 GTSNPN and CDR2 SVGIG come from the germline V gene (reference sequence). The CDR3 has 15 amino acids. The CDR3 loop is CAWSALAGGQETQYF. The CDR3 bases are TGTGCCTGGAGTGCTCTAGCGGGGGGCCAAGAGACCCAGTACTTC.

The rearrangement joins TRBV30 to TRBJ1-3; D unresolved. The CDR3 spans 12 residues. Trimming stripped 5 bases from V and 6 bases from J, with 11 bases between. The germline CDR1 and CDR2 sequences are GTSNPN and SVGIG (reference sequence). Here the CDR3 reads CAWVTLANTIYF. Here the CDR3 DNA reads TGTGCCTGGGTGACATTGGCAAACACCATATATTTT.

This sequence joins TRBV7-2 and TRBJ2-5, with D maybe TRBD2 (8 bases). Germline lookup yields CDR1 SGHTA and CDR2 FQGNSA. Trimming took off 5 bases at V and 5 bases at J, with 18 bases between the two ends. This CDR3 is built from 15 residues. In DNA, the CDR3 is TGTGCCAGCAGCCCGGGGGGGGCAGGGGGGGAGACCCAGTACTTC. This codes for CASSPGGAGGETQYF.

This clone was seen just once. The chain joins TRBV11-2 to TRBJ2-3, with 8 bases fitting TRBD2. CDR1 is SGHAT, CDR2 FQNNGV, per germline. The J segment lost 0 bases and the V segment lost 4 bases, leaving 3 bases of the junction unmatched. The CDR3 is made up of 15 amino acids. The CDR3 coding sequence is TGTGCCAGCAGCTCCGGGACTAGAAGCACAGATACGCAGTATTTT. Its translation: CASSSGTRSTDTQYF.

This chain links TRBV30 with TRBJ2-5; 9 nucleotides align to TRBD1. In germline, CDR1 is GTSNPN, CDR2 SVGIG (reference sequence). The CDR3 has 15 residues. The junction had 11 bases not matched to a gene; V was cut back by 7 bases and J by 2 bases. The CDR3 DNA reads TGTGCCTCCCATCCCGGGACAGGGTTACAAGAGACCCAGTACTTC. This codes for CASHPGTGLQETQYF. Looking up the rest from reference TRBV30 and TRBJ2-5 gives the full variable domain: SQTIHQWPATLVQPVGSPLSLECTVEGTSNPNLYWYRQAAGRGLQLLFYSVGIGQISSEVPQNLSASRPQDRQFILSSKKLLLSDSGFYLCASHPGTGLQETQYFGPGTRLLVL.